The 3 T cell receptor beta chains presented below share a single source sample, sequenced in a study of beta chain features in type 1 diabetes. Findings and limits, study-wide: Shortening of TCRB CDR3s, moderate but significant, appeared in all four CD4+ subsets of Type 1 diabetes patients.

These receptors have no known antigen. Of the isolated RNA, all was reverse transcribed, and so the sequenced material was expressed TCRB transcripts. Profiling relied on immunoSEQ multiplex PCR, and the TCRdb table lists in-frame clones only, not all of them. The sample records about 170,000 clones, less than 9.5% being singletons. Sample: central memory CD4+ T cells from blood. The receptors derive from a woman between 40 and 55 years old with type 1 diabetes.

This clone was seen a handful of times. The chain has TRBV7-9 and TRBJ1-1; no definite D call. This CDR3 is 13 amino acids long. The V gene's germline CDR1 is SEHNR and CDR2 FQNEAQ (reference sequence). V gave up 5 bases and J gave up 2 bases, with 9 bases separating them. CDR3 nucleotides: TGTGCCAGCAGCGATACAGTAAACACTGAAGCTTTCTTT. It specifies CASSDTVNTEAFF.

This clone was detected many times. V and J are TRBV10-3 and TRBJ2-3; no definite D call. The CDR3 is 14 residues long. Germline V lookup: CDR1 ENHRY, CDR2 SYGVKD. Trimming took 3 bases from V and 4 from J, leaving 11 bases between them. The CDR3 loop is CAISDDLASDTQYF. The CDR3, as DNA: TGTGCCATCAGTGATGATCTGGCTTCAGATACGCAGTATTTT.

This clone has ten or more counts. The rearrangement links TRBV2 to TRBJ2-1, with TRBD2 matching 10 bases. The CDR3 is 14 amino acids. J was trimmed by 7 bases and V by 2 bases; bases with no gene match: 2. The germline V gene encodes CDR1 SNHLY and CDR2 FYNNEI. DNA of the CDR3: TGTGCCAGCAGTGAAATACTAGCGGGAAATGAGCAGTTCTTC. As protein: CASSEILAGNEQFF. The full variable domain, its missing parts supplied by reference TRBV2 and TRBJ2-1, is EPEVTQTPSHQVTQMGQEVILRCVPISNHLYFYWYRQILGQKVEFLVSFYNNEISEKSEIFDDQFSVERPDGSNFTLKIRSTKLEDSAMYFCASSEILAGNEQFFGPGTRLTVL.